Each of the 6 T cell receptor beta chains below was sequenced from the same sample in a study of cytomegalovirus exposure and HLA in healthy donors (dated by TCRdb to about 2017). The library came from the immunoSEQ multiplex PCR assay. The multiplex PCR relied on a mix of 60 forward primers for TCR Vbeta segments and 13 reverse primers for TCR Jbeta segments. TCRdb provides this immuneACCESS table in a form limited to in-frame rearrangements. Some clones are lacking; in checked studies, under half of them reflect an unresolved V gene, and why the rest are absent is not known. Here the sample has 140,000 to 150,000 clones; around four fifths occur a single time. The biggest ten clones account for roughly 9.9% of the sample. Source material: PBMCs. The receptors were gathered from a woman aged 55-75 years in good health and CMV-seropositive.

Concerning this clone: Other DNA sequences in the sample encode the same CDR3. V usage is TRBV19 and J usage is TRBJ2-7, with 7 positions matching TRBD1. With 6 bases clipped from V and 2 bases from J, the junction kept 1 base outside the gene matches. There are 12 residues in the CDR3. The germline CDR1 and CDR2 sequences are LNHDA and SQIVND (reference sequence). The DNA of the CDR3 is TGTGCCAGTAGAGACAGGGCCTACGAGCAGTACTTC. It codes for CASRDRAYEQYF.

V gene TRBV6-1 combines with J gene TRBJ1-2, with 7 nucleotides matching TRBD1. Germline-derived CDR1 and CDR2 are MNHNS and SASEGT. J lost 11 bases, V lost 3 bases, and 9 bases had no gene match. The CDR3 length is 13 residues. The CDR3 reads CASSDGQVGSYTF. The CDR3 DNA sequence: TGTGCCAGCAGTGACGGACAGGTCGGTTCTTACACCTTC.

This rearrangement joins TRBV7-8 to TRBJ1-1; no firm D call. Germline loops: CDR1 SGHVS, CDR2 FQNEAQ. Trimming took off 5 bases at V and 1 base at J, with 8 bases between the two ends. CDR3 length: 13 residues. The CDR3 here is CASSLGRNTEAFF. Here the CDR3 DNA reads TGTGCCAGCAGCCTTGGGCGGAACACTGAAGCTTTCTTT.

The chain uses TRBV27 and TRBJ1-1; a possible D gene is TRBD1 (5 bases). Germline lookup yields CDR1 MNHEY and CDR2 SMNVEV (reference sequence). V was cut by 2 bases and J by 0 bases, with 7 bases left in between. The length of the CDR3 is 14 residues. The CDR3 region is CASSLRGMNTEAFF. The CDR3 DNA sequence: TGTGCCAGCAGTTTACGGGGGATGAACACTGAAGCTTTCTTT.

The chain couples TRBV7-2 to TRBJ2-7; perhaps TRBD2 as D (6 bases). V dropped 5 bases and J dropped 0 bases, with 17 bases sitting between them. Looked up from germline, CDR1 is SGHTA and CDR2 is FQGNSA. CDR3 length: 16 residues. The CDR3 reads CASSNGNSGSSYEQYF. Written as DNA, the CDR3 is TGTGCCAGCAGCAATGGAAATAGCGGAAGCTCCTACGAGCAGTACTTC. Full variable domain (rest looked up from reference TRBV7-2 and TRBJ2-7): GAGVSQSPSNKVTEKGKDVELRCDPISGHTALYWYRQSLGQGLEFLIYFQGNSAPDKSGLPSDRFSAERTGGSVSTLTIQRTQQEDSAVYLCASSNGNSGSSYEQYFGPGTRLTVT.

Details on this clone: The junction does not match germline at one end; this may be a read error. The chain employs TRBV18 and TRBJ1-2; possibly TRBD1 for D (5 bases). Germline CDR1 and CDR2: KGHSH and LQKENI. The CDR3 extends over 12 amino acids. DNA for the CDR3: TGTGCCAGCTCATCGGCCGCAGGGTTAGGTGCCTTC. Residues: CASSSAAGLGAF.